Following are 9 T cell receptor beta chains from one sample sequenced in a study of shared clonotypes between healthy human individuals. Assay used: immunoSEQ multiplex PCR; TCRdb lists only in-frame clones, some missing. The sample consists of about 820,000 clones, around 93% of them appearing once. The naive CD8 subset, CD45RO-negative cells positively selected for CCR7, excluded terminally differentiated effector memory CD45RA+ cells. The material sequenced was naive CD8+ T cells sorted from blood. The receptors derive from a man younger than 45 in good health.

The rearrangement uses TRBV18 and TRBJ1-3; D is ambiguous. This CDR3 has 15 residues. The V gene lost 0 bases and the J gene lost 0 bases, with 6 bases spanning the gap. In germline, CDR1 is KGHSH, CDR2 LQKENI. CDR3 nucleotide sequence: TGTGCCAGCTCACCACCTAGCAGCTCTGGAAACACCATATATTTT. Its protein is CASSPPSSSGNTIYF. Full variable domain (remainder filled in from reference TRBV18 and TRBJ1-3): NAGVMQNPRHLVRRRGQEARLRCSPMKGHSHVYWYRQLPEEGLKFMVYLQKENIIDESGMPKERFSAEFPKEGPSILRIQQVVRGDSAAYFCASSPPSSSGNTIYFGEGSWLTVV.

The chain is built from TRBV5-4 and TRBJ2-3; 7 positions match TRBD1. V lost 0 bases and J lost 0; bases outside the gene matches: 7. Germline loops: CDR1 SGHNT, CDR2 YYREEE (reference sequence). This CDR3 region has 17 residues. The CDR3 bases are TGTGCCAGCAGCTTGGCGACAGGGCCCTTTAGCACAGATACGCAGTATTTT. Translated: CASSLATGPFSTDTQYF.

The rearrangement links TRBV21-1 to TRBJ2-3; the D segment call TRBD2 is taken from the table without a DNA check. TRBV21-1 is listed as a pseudogene. The CDR3 contains 16 residues. CDR3 sequence reads: CASSRVVAGDTDTQYF. The CDR3 coding sequence is TGTGCCAGCAGCAGGGTGGTGGCGGGGGACACAGATACGCAGTATTTT.

This clone has a single count. V usage is TRBV10-3 and J usage is TRBJ2-5, with D possibly matching TRBD1 (6 bases). Per the germline V gene, CDR1 is ENHRY and CDR2 is SYGVKD. The CDR3 runs 14 residues. V lost 3 bases and J lost 4, with 12 bases in between. The CDR3 DNA follows: TGTGCCATCAGTGAAACCCAAGGGGGAGAGACCCAGTACTTC. Translated, it gives CAISETQGGETQYF.

The chain uses TRBV7-9 and TRBJ1-2; D is perhaps TRBD1 (5 bases). The CDR3 spans 11 residues. Germline CDR1 is SEHNR and CDR2 is FQNEAQ (reference sequence). The germline V and J ends were trimmed by 1 base and 8 bases, with 5 bases remaining between them. CDR3: CASSLGGGYTF. In nucleotides, the CDR3 is TGTGCCAGCAGCTTAGGGGGCGGCTACACCTTC.

The rearrangement uses TRBV5-6 and TRBJ2-3; D is uncertain. Trimming removed 0 bases at V and 6 bases at J, with 14 bases between. Looked up from germline, CDR1 is SGHDT and CDR2 is YYEEEE. The CDR3 spans 15 residues. CDR3: CASSLGVSPFDTQYF. The CDR3 DNA sequence: TGTGCCAGCAGCTTGGGTGTATCGCCTTTCGATACGCAGTATTTT.

This clone was detected only once. The chain has TRBV27 and TRBJ2-1; the D is unclear. V was pared by 5 bases and J by 6 bases, with 8 bases between. Per germline, CDR1 MNHEY and CDR2 SMNVEV (reference sequence). The CDR3 spans 12 residues. In nucleotides, the CDR3 is TGTGCCAGCAGTGGCGTGAGCAATGAGCAGTTCTTC. Amino acids: CASSGVSNEQFF.

The J gene is TRBJ1-3, the V gene TRBV14; 9 bases are a match to TRBD1. Trimming cost V 0 bases and J 7 bases; bases outside gene matches: 10. The CDR3 loop spans 17 amino acids. Per the germline V gene, CDR1 is SGHDN and CDR2 is FVKESK. The DNA for the CDR3 is TGTGCCAGCAGCCAAGATCTCGGGACAGGGCCTAGTAACACCATATATTTT. Translated, it gives CASSQDLGTGPSNTIYF.

The chain joins TRBV30 to TRBJ2-7; 7 bases map to TRBD2. The CDR3 extends over 13 amino acids. Trimming at V came to 3 bases and at J to 6 bases, leaving 8 bases not matched to a gene. The V gene's germline CDR1 is GTSNPN and CDR2 SVGIG (reference sequence). CDR3 nucleotide sequence: TGTGCCTGGAGGATGGCGGGAGTAGGCGAGCAGTACTTC. Its protein is CAWRMAGVGEQYF.